One sample yielded the 17 T cell receptor beta chains listed below, sequenced in a study of early T cells in non-severe SARS-CoV-2 infection. Each CDR3 protein gets one entry after TCRdb re-called the 5' RACE reads with MiXCR. The sample lists 80,000 or so distinct CDR3 sequences; more than 13% were seen once. The sample comprised whole blood. Receptor source: an adult who was a healthcare worker with PCR-confirmed SARS-CoV-2 infection or an uninfected control (not recorded which).

This clonotype was counted between two and nine times. V and J are TRBV20-1 and TRBJ2-7; 9 nucleotides line up with TRBD1. V trimming: 5 bases; J trimming: 5 bases; junction bases outside the gene matches: 7. CDR1 is DFQATT, CDR2 SNEGSKA, per germline (reference sequence). This CDR3 has 13 residues. The DNA for the CDR3 is TGCAGTGCTCCCGGGACAGGGAGCCACGAGCAGTACTTC. It translates to CSAPGTGSHEQYF.

J is TRBJ2-7 and V is TRBV11-2; D may correspond to TRBD1 or TRBD2 (6 bases each). Germline V gives CDR1 SGHAT, CDR2 FQNNGV. The CDR3 consists of 14 residues. V lost 0 bases to trimming and J lost 5 bases, with 11 bases between them. The CDR3 coding sequence is TGTGCCAGCAGCTTAGATCCGGGGGCCGACGAGCAGTACTTC. Encoded protein: CASSLDPGADEQYF.

This clonotype was seen repeatedly, ten times or more. V usage is TRBV7-8 and J usage is TRBJ2-7, with 12 positions matching TRBD2. CDR3 length: 16 amino acids. Germline V gene lookup returns CDR1 SGHVS and CDR2 FQNEAQ. V was clipped by 4 bases and J by 1 base; unmatched bases: 5. The CDR3 is CASSSRTSGISYEQYF. As DNA, the CDR3 is TGTGCCAGCAGCTCCCGGACTAGCGGGATATCCTACGAGCAGTACTTC.

The chain joins TRBV29-1 to TRBJ2-7; D perhaps matches TRBD1 (6 bases). The germline gives CDR1 SQVTM, CDR2 ANQGSEA. V dropped 7 bases and J dropped 1 base, with 14 bases sitting between them. This CDR3 is 13 amino acids long. CDR3 sequence reads: CSAQGISSYEQYF. The DNA for the CDR3 is TGCAGCGCCCAGGGGATATCGTCCTACGAGCAGTACTTC.

On this clonotype itself: A much larger clone lies a single base off, so this may be a read error. This chain links TRBV20-1 with TRBJ2-5, with D possibly matching TRBD1 (6 bases). Trimming pared 7 bases from V and 3 bases from J, leaving 15 bases between. The CDR3 extends over 13 amino acids. Looked up from germline, CDR1 is DFQATT and CDR2 is SNEGSKA (reference sequence). The CDR3 loop reads CSVLPGHKETQYF. CDR3 nucleotide sequence: TGCAGTGTACTTCCGGGACACAAAGAGACCCAGTACTTC.

This clonotype was seen only a few times. The chain uses TRBV2 and TRBJ1-1, with D possibly matching TRBD1 (6 bases). The CDR3 covers 13 residues. V was shortened by 4 bases and J by 0 bases, with 6 bases between the two germline ends. The germline V gene has CDR1 SNHLY and CDR2 FYNNEI. CDR3 in amino acids: CASSGGLNTEAFF. In DNA form, the CDR3 reads TGTGCCAGCAGTGGGGGGCTGAACACTGAAGCTTTCTTT.

This clonotype occurred many times. The gene calls are TRBV6-1 and TRBJ1-1; D not resolved. Germline CDR1 reads MNHNS; CDR2 reads SASEGT. CDR3 length equals 13 residues. V lost 5 bases, J lost 9 bases, and 16 bases lay in between. The CDR3 DNA follows: TGTGCCAGCAGTACCGCAAGAAGAGACAAAGCTTTCTTT. Encoded protein: CASSTARRDKAFF.

In its sample, this clonotype was seen a few times. V usage is TRBV9 and J usage is TRBJ2-1; TRBD2 might be the D (5 bases). The CDR3 extends over 15 amino acids. V was clipped by 1 base and J by 9 bases, with 17 bases between them. Germline V gene sequence: CDR1 SGDLS, CDR2 YYNGEE. This CDR3 is CASSVTSGDVGEQFF. The CDR3 DNA is TGTGCCAGCAGCGTAACTAGTGGGGATGTAGGTGAGCAGTTCTTC.

The sample holds one count of this clonotype. A much larger clone sits a single nucleotide away, making a read error possible. V gene TRBV7-8 combines with J gene TRBJ1-2, with D tentatively TRBD1 (5 bases). CDR1 SGHVS and CDR2 FQNEAQ come from the germline V gene. CDR3 size: 14 residues. The CDR3 sequence: CASSLIDRIYGHTF. The CDR3, as DNA: TGTGCCAGCAGCTTAATAGACAGAATCTATGGCCACACCTTC.

The chain joins TRBV6-6 to TRBJ1-4; D gene uncertain. The germline V gene has CDR1 MNHNY and CDR2 SVGAGI (reference sequence). This CDR3 has 16 residues. The V end lost 2 bases, the J end lost 2 bases, and 12 bases lay between the germline ends. The CDR3 bases are TGTGCCAGCAGTTACCAGATTAAAGGGACTAATGAAAAACTGTTTTTT. This translates into CASSYQIKGTNEKLFF.

The CDR3 region is CASGGLAGAPEQFF. Here the CDR3 DNA reads TGTGCCAGCGGTGGGCTAGCGGGAGCTCCCGAGCAGTTCTTC. The J gene is TRBJ2-1, the V gene TRBV7-9; 10 bases line up with TRBD2. This CDR3 is 14 amino acids long. Germline CDR1 is SEHNR and CDR2 is FQNEAQ (reference sequence). V trimming: 8 bases; J trimming: 10 bases; junction bases outside the gene matches: 11. The full variable domain, its missing parts supplied by reference TRBV7-9 and TRBJ2-1, is DTGVSQNPRHKITKRGQNVTFRCDPISEHNRLYWYRQTLGQGPEFLTYFQNEAQLEKSRLLSDRFSAERPKGSFSTLEIQRTEQGDSAMYLCASGGLAGAPEQFFGPGTRLTVL.

This clonotype showed up many times. The V and J genes are TRBV12-3 or TRBV12-4 and TRBJ2-1; D remains ambiguous. Trimming took off 3 bases at V and 5 bases at J, with 11 bases between the two ends. The CDR3 length is 14 residues. CDR3 loop: CASSFGRINNEQFF. The CDR3 DNA follows: TGTGCCAGCAGTTTCGGCAGAATAAACAATGAGCAGTTCTTC.

In this sample, this clonotype turned up many times. This chain links TRBV12-3 or TRBV12-4 with TRBJ2-7; D is unclear. V shed 3 bases and J shed 4 bases, with 10 bases lying between them. The CDR3 extends over 13 amino acids. CDR3 nucleotide sequence: TGTGCCAGCAGTTTCGCAGTCGATTACGAGCAGTACTTC. Translated, it gives CASSFAVDYEQYF.

This clonotype came up a few times. This chain uses TRBV7-3 with TRBJ2-7; possible D gene TRBD2, 5 bases. CDR1 is SGHTA and CDR2 is FQGTGA in the germline V gene. The CDR3 is 14 residues long. Trimming took 5 bases from V and 0 from J, leaving 11 bases between them. CDR3 DNA sequence: TGTGCCAGCAGCGAGGGCCCCAGCTCCTACGAGCAGTACTTC. It translates to CASSEGPSSYEQYF.

As to this clonotype: At one end the junction does not follow the germline gene, possibly because of a read error. V is TRBV2 and J is TRBJ1-6; D unresolved. Per germline, CDR1 SNHLY and CDR2 FYNNEI. This CDR3 comprises 14 residues. The CDR3 sequence is CASTVGVWRSPPHF. The DNA for the CDR3 is TGTGCCAGCACGGTTGGGGTTTGGCGTTCACCCCCCCACTTT. The full variable domain, completed using reference TRBV2 and TRBJ1-6, is EPEVTQTPSHQVTQMGQEVILRCVPISNHLYFYWYRQILGQKVEFLVSFYNNEISEKSEIFDDQFSVERPDGSNFTLKIRSTKLEDSAMYFCASTVGVWRSPPHFGNGTRLTVT.

This clonotype was seen a handful of times. CDR3 loop: CSARDRRRVMNTEAFF. CDR3 in DNA: TGCAGTGCTAGAGATCGACGCAGGGTGATGAACACTGAAGCTTTCTTT. V usage is TRBV20-1 and J usage is TRBJ1-1; a possible D gene is TRBD1 (5 bases). V lost 0 bases and J lost 0, with 14 bases in between. The CDR3 covers 16 residues. From germline, CDR1 is DFQATT and CDR2 SNEGSKA (reference sequence).

This chain uses TRBV19 with TRBJ1-5; 8 bases match TRBD1. Unmatched junction bases numbered 11, after V lost 10 bases and J lost 3 bases. In germline, CDR1 is LNHDA, CDR2 SQIVND (reference sequence). CDR3 length equals 15 residues. The CDR3 DNA reads as TGTGCCACCGCGGGGGGGACAGGCCTCAATCAGCCCCAGCATTTT. Translation gives CATAGGTGLNQPQHF.